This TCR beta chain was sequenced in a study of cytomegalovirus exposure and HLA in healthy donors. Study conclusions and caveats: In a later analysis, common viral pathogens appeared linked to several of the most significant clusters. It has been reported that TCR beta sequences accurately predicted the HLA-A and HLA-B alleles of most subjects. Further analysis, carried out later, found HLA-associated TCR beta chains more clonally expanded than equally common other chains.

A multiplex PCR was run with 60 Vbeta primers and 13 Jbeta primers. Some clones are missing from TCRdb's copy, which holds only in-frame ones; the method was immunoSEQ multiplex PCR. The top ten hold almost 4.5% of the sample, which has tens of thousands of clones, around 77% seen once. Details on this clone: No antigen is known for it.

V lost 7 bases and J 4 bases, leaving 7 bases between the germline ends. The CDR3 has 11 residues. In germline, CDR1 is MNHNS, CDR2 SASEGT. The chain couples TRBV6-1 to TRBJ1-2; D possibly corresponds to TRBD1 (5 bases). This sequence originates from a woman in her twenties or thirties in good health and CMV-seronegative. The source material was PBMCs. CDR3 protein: CASNQGYGYTF. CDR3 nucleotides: TGTGCCAGCAATCAGGGCTATGGCTACACCTTC.